This T cell receptor beta chain was found in a study of blood T cell repertoires in COVID-19. About the research overall: The cDNA or gDNA used as material had been derived from T cells, B-cell-depleted T cells, or PBMCs.

Trimming shortened V by 1 base and J by 7 bases, and 4 bases separated the two germline ends. The CDR3 sequence is 12 residues long. Germline V CDR1 and CDR2: SGHTA, FQGNSA. Profiled with immunoSEQ multiplex PCR; TCRdb holds only in-frame clones, not every one. Altogether about 240,000 clones are present, roughly four fifths being singletons, with the ten largest covering about 4.4%. A word on this clone: The same CDR3 also results from other DNA sequences found in this sample.

The sequenced material came from peripheral blood. The chain joins TRBV7-2 to TRBJ1-4, with D uncertain. This TCR derives from an older woman with acute or convalescent COVID-19. The CDR3 nucleotides are TGTGCCAGCAGCTTAGGCGGTGAAAAACTGTTTTTT. As protein: CASSLGGEKLFF.